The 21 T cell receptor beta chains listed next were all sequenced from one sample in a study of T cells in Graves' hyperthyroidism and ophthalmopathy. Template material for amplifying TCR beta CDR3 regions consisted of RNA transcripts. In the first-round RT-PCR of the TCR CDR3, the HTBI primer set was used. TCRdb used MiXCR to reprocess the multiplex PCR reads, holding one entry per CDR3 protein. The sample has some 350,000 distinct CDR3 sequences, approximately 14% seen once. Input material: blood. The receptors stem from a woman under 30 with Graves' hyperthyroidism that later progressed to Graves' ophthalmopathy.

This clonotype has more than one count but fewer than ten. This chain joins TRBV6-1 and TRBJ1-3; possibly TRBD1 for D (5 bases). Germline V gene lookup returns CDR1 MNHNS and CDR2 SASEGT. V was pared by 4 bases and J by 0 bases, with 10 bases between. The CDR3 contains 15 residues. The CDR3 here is CASSAQVSSGNTIYF. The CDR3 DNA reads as TGTGCCAGCAGTGCACAGGTCAGCTCTGGAAACACCATATATTTT.

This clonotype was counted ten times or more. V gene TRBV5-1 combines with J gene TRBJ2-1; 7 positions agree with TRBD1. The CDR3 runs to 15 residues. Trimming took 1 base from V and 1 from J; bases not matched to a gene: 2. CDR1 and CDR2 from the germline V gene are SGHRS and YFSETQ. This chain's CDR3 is CASSLSQGSYNEQFF. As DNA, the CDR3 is TGCGCCAGCAGCTTGTCACAGGGGTCCTACAATGAGCAGTTCTTC.

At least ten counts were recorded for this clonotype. CDR3 region: CASSPFGRGQETQYF. CDR3 sequence (DNA): TGTGCCAGCAGCCCTTTTGGTCGGGGCCAAGAGACCCAGTACTTC. This rearrangement joins TRBV27 to TRBJ2-5; a possible D gene is TRBD2 (5 bases). This CDR3 has 15 amino acids. Germline assignment: CDR1 MNHEY and CDR2 SMNVEV (reference sequence). Trimming removed 6 bases from V and 1 base from J, with 15 bases in between.

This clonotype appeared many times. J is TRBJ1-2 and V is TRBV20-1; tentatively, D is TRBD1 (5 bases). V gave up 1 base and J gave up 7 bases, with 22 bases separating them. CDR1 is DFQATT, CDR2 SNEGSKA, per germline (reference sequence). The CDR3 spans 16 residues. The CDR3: CSARAFLDSPTSGYTF. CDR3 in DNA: TGCAGTGCTAGAGCTTTCCTAGACAGTCCCACGAGTGGCTACACCTTC.

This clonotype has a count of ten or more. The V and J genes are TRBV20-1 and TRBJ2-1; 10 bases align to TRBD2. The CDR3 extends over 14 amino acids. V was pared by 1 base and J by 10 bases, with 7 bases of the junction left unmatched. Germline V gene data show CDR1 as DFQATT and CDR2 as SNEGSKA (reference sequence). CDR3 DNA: TGCAGTGCTAGAGTTCCTAGCGGGGGAGGAGAGCAGTTCTTC. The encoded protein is CSARVPSGGGEQFF.

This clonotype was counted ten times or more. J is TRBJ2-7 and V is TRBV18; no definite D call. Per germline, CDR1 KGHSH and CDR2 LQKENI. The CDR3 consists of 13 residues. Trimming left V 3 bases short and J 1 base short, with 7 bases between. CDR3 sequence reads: CASSPGPSYEQYF. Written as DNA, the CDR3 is TGTGCCAGCTCACCCGGGCCGTCCTACGAGCAGTACTTC.

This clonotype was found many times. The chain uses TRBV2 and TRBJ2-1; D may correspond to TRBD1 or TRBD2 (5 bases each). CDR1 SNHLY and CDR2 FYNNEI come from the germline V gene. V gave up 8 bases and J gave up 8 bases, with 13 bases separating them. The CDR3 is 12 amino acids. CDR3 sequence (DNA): TGTGCCAGCCCGGGGCCTGGGTATGAGCAGTTCTTC. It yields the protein CASPGPGYEQFF. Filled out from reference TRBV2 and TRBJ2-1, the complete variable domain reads EPEVTQTPSHQVTQMGQEVILRCVPISNHLYFYWYRQILGQKVEFLVSFYNNEISEKSEIFDDQFSVERPDGSNFTLKIRSTKLEDSAMYFCASPGPGYEQFFGPGTRLTVL.

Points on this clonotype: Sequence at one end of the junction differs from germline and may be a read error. CDR3 amino acids: CVSSIWTSTDTQYF. The CDR3 bases are TGTGTCAGCAGCATCTGGACTAGCACAGATACGCAGTATTTT. The chain is built from TRBV9 and TRBJ2-3; D is possibly TRBD2 (5 bases). The CDR3 has 14 residues. Germline V lookup: CDR1 SGDLS, CDR2 YYNGEE.

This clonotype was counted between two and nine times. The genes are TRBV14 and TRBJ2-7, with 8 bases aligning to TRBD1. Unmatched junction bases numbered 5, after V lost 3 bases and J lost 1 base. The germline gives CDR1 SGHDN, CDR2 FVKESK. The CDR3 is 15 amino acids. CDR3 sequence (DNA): TGTGCCAGCAGCCAGCGACGGGACAGGTCCTACGAGCAGTACTTC. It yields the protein CASSQRRDRSYEQYF.

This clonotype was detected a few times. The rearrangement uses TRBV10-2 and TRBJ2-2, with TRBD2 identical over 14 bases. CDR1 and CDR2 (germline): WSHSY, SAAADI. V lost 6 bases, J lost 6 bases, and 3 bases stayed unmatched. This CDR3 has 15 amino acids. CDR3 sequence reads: CASRVTSGRAGELFF. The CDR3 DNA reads TGCGCCAGCAGGGTGACTAGCGGGAGGGCCGGGGAGCTGTTTTTT.

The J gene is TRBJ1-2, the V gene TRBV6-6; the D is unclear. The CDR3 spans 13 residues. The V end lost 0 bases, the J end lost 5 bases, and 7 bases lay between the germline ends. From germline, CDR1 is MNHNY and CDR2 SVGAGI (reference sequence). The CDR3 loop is CASSYSTRYGYTF. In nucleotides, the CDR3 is TGTGCCAGCAGTTACTCGACGCGGTATGGCTACACCTTC.

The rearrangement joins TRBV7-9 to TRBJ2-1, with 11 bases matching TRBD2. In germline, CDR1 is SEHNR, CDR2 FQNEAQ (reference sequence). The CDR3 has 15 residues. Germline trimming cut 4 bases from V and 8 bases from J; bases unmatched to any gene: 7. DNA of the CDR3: TGTGCCAGCAGCTCCGGGACTAGCGGAGGGGATGAGCAGTTCTTC. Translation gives CASSSGTSGGDEQFF.

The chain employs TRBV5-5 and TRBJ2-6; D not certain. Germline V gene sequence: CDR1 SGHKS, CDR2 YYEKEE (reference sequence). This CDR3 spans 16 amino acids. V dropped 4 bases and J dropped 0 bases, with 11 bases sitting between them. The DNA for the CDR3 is TGTGCCAGCAGCCTCCAGTCCCCCTCTGGGGCCAACGTCCTGACTTTC. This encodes CASSLQSPSGANVLTF.

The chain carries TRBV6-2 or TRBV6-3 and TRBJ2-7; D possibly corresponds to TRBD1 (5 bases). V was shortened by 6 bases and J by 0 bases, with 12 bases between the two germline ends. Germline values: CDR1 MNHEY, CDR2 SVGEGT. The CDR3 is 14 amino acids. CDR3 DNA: TGTGCCAGCAGAACCAGGGTTGGCTCCTACGAGCAGTACTTC. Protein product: CASRTRVGSYEQYF.

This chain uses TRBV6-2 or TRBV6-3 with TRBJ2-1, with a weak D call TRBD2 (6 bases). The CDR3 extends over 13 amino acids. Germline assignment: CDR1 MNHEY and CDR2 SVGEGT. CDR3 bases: TGTGCGGGCGGGGTAAGCTCCTACAATGAGCAGTTCTTC. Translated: CAGGVSSYNEQFF.

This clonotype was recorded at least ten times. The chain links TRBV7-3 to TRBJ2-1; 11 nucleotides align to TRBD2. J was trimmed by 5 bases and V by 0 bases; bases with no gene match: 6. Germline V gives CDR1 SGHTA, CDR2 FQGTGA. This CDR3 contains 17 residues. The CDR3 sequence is CASSLTSGRVAHNEQFF. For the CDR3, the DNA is TGTGCCAGCAGCTTAACTAGCGGGAGGGTGGCACACAATGAGCAGTTCTTC.

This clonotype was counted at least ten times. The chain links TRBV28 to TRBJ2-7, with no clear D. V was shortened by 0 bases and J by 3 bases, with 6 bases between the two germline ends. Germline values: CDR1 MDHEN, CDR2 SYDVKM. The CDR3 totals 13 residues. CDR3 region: CASSLWADYEQYF. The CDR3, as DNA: TGTGCCAGCAGTTTATGGGCAGACTACGAGCAGTACTTC.

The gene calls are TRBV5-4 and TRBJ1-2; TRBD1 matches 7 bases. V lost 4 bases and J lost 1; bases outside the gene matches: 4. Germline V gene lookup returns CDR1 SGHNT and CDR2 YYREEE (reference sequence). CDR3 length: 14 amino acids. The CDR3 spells CASSGYRGNYGYTF. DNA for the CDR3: TGTGCCAGCAGCGGGTACAGGGGTAACTATGGCTACACCTTC.

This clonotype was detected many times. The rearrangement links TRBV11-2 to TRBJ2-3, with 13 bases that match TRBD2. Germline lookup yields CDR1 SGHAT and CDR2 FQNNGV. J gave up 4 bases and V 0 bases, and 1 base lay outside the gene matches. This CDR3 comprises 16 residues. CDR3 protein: CASSLDTSGRADTQYF. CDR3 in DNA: TGTGCCAGCAGCTTAGACACTAGCGGGAGGGCAGATACGCAGTATTTT. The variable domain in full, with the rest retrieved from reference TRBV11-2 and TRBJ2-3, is EAGVAQSPRYKIIEKRQSVAFWCNPISGHATLYWYQQILGQGPKLLIQFQNNGVVDDSQLPKDRFSAERLKGVDSTLKIQPAKLEDSAVYLCASSLDTSGRADTQYFGPGTRLTVL.

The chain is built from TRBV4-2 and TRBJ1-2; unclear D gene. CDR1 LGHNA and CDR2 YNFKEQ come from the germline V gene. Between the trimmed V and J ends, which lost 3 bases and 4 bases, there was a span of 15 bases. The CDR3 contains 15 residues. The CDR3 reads CASSQAPDGVYGYTF. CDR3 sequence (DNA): TGTGCCAGCAGCCAGGCTCCGGACGGAGTCTATGGCTACACCTTC.

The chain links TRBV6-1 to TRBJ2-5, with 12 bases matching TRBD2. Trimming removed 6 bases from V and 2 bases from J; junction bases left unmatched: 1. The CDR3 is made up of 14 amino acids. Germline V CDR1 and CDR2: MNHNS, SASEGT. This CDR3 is CASRGLAGQETQYF. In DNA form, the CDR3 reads TGTGCCAGCAGAGGACTAGCGGGGCAAGAGACCCAGTACTTC.